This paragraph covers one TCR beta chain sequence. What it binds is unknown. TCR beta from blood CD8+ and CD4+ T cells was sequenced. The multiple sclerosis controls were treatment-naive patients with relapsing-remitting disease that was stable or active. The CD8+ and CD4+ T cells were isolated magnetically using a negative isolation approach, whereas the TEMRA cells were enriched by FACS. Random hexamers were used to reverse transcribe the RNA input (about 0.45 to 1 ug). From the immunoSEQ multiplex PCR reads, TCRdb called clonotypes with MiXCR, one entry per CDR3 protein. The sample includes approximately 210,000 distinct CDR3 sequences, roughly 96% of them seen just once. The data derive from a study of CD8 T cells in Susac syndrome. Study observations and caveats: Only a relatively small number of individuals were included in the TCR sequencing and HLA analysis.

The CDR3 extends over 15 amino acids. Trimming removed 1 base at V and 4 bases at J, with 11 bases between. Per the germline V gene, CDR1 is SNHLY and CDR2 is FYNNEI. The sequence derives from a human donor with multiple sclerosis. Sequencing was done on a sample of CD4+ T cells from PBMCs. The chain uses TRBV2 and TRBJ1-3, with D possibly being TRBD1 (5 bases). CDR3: CASSEGQGFGNTIYF. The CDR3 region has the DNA TGTGCCAGCAGTGAAGGTCAGGGTTTCGGAAACACCATATATTTT.